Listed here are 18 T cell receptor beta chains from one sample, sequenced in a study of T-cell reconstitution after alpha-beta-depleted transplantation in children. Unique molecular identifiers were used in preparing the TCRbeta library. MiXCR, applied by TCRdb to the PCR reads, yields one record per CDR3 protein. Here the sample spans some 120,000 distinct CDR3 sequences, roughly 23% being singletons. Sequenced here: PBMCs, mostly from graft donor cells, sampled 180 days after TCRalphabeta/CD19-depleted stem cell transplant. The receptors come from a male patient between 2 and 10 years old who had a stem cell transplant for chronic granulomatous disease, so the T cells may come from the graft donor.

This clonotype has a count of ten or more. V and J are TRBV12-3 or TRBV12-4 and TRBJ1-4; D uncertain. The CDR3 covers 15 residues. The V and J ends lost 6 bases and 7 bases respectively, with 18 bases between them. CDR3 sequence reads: CASRFAAGVGEKLFF. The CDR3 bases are TGTGCCAGCAGATTCGCCGCTGGGGTTGGTGAAAAACTGTTTTTT.

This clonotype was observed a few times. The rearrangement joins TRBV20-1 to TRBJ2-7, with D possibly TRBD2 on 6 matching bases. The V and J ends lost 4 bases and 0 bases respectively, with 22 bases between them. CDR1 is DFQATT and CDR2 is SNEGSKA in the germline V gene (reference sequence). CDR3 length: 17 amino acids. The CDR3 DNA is TGCAGTGCTAATTCCGGAGGGCCGCAAACAAACTCCTACGAGCAGTACTTC. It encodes CSANSGGPQTNSYEQYF.

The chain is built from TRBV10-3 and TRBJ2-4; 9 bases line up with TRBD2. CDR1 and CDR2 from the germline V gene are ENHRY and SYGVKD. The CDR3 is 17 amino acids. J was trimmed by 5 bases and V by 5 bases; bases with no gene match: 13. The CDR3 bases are TGTGCCATCAGTCGTTCGGGACGTAGCGGGAGTGAAAACATTCAGTACTTC. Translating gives CAISRSGRSGSENIQYF.

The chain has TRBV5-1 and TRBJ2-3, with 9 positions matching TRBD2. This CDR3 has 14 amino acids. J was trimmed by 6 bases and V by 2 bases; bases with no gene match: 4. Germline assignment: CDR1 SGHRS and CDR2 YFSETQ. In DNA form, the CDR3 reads TGCGCCAGCAGCTTAGGACTAGCGTCGGATACGCAGTATTTT. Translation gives CASSLGLASDTQYF.

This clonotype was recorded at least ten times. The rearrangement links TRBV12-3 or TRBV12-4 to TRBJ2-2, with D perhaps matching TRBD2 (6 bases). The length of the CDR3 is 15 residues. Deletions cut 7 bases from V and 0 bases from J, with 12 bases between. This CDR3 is CASTPGVTNTGELFF. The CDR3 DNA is TGTGCCAGCACCCCGGGAGTTACGAACACCGGGGAGCTGTTTTTT.

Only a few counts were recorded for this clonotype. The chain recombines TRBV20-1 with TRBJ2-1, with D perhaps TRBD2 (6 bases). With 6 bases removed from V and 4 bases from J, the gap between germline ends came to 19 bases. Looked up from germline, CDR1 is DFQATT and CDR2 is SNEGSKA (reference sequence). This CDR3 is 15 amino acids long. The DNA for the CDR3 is TGCAGTGCCGACGGTTCGGGAGTGGAGTACAATGAGCAGTTCTTC. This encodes CSADGSGVEYNEQFF.

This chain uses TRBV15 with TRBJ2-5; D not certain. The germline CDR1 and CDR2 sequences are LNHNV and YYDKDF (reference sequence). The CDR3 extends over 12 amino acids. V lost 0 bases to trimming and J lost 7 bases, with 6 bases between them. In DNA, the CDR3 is TGTGCCACCAGCAGAGATTTGTGGACCCAGTACTTC. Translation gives CATSRDLWTQYF.

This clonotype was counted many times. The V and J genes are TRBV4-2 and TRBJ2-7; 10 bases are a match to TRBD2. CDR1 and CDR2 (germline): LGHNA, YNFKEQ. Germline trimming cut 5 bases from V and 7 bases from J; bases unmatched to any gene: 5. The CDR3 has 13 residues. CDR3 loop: CASSELAGREQYF. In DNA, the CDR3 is TGTGCCAGCAGCGAACTAGCGGGGAGGGAGCAGTACTTC.

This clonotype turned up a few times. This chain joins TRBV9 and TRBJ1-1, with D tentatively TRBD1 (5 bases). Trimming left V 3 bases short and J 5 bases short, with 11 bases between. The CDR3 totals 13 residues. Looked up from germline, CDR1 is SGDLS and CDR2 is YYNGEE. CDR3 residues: CASSERGGTEAFF. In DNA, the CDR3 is TGTGCCAGCAGCGAAAGGGGCGGAACTGAAGCTTTCTTT.

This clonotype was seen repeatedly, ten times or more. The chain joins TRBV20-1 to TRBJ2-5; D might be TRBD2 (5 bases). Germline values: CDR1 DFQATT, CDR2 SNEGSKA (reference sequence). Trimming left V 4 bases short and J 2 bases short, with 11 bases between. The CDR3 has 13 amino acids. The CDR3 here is CSAIRRLQETQYF. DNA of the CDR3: TGCAGTGCTATTAGGAGGCTTCAAGAGACCCAGTACTTC.

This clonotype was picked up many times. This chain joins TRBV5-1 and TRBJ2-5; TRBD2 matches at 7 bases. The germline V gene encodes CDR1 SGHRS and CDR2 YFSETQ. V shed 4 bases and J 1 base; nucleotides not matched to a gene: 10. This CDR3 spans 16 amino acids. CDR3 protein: CASSPRGSGLQETQYF. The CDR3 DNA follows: TGCGCCAGCAGCCCCCGAGGTAGCGGGCTCCAAGAGACCCAGTACTTC.

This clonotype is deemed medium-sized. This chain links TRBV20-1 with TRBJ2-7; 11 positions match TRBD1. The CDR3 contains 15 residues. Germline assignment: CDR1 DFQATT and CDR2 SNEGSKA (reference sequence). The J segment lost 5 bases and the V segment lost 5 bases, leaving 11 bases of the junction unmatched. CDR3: CSALNSGTGGNEQYF. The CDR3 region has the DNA TGCAGTGCTCTGAATTCCGGGACAGGGGGAAACGAGCAGTACTTC.

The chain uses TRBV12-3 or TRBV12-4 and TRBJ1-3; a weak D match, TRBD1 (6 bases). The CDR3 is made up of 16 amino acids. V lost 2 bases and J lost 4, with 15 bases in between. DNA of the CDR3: TGTGCCAGCAGTTTACCTCAGGGGTGGCCCGGAAACACCATATATTTT. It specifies CASSLPQGWPGNTIYF.

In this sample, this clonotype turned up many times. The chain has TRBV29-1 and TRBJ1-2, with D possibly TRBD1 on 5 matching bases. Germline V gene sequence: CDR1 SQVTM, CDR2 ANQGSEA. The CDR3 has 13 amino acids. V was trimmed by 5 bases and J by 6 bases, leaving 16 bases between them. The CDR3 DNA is TGCAGCGTTTCGGGACTTAAAGGAAATGGCTACACCTTC. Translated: CSVSGLKGNGYTF.

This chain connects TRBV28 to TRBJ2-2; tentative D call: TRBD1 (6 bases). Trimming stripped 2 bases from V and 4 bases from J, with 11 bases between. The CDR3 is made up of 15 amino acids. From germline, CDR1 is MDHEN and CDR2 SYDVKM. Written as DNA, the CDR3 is TGTGCCAGCAGTTTAGGGGGCAGTAGCACCGGGGAGCTGTTTTTT. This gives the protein CASSLGGSSTGELFF.

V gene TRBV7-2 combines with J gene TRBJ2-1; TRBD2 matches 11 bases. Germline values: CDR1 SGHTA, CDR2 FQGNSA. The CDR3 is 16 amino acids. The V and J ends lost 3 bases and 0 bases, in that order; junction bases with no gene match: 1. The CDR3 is CASSLGLAVSYNEQFF. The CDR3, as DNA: TGTGCCAGCAGCTTGGGACTAGCGGTCTCCTACAATGAGCAGTTCTTC.

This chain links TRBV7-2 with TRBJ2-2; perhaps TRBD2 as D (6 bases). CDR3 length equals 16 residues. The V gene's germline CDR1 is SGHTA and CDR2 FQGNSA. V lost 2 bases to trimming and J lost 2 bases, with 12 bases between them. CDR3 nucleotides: TGTGCCAGCAGCTTACGGAGGGTAACAAACACCGGGGAGCTGTTTTTT. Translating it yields CASSLRRVTNTGELFF.

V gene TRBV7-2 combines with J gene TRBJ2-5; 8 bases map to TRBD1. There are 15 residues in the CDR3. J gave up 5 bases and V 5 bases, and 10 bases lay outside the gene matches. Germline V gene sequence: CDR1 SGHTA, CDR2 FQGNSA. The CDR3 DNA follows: TGTGCCAGCAGCAGATACAGGGGGGTCCTTGAGACCCAGTACTTC. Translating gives CASSRYRGVLETQYF.